These 17 T cell receptor beta chains were sequenced from one sample in a study of T cells in localized non-small cell lung cancer. This table comes from immunoSEQ multiplex PCR, and its TCRdb copy is limited to in-frame clones, with some not included. Here the sample spans around 19,000 clones, around 80% being singletons. The sample in question was peripheral blood, obtained before any cancer treatment. All receptors come from a male donor aged 60 or older with stage III lung adenocarcinoma.

The chain recombines TRBV6-1 with TRBJ2-7, with unresolved D. Trimming took 7 bases from V and 5 from J, leaving 12 bases between them. Germline V CDR1 and CDR2: MNHNS, SASEGT. The CDR3 sequence is 12 residues long. CDR3 region: CASTSFFNEQYF. In DNA, the CDR3 is TGTGCCAGCACCAGCTTCTTCAACGAGCAGTACTTC.

The chain uses TRBV19 and TRBJ1-2; D call uncertain. The germline CDR1 and CDR2 sequences are LNHDA and SQIVND (reference sequence). The CDR3 is made up of 12 amino acids. V dropped 5 bases and J dropped 8 bases, with 12 bases sitting between them. The CDR3 bases are TGTGCCAGTAGTCCCAGCGGGTGGGGCTACACCTTC. Residues: CASSPSGWGYTF.

The chain is built from TRBV12-5 and TRBJ2-1; D remains ambiguous. Deletions cut 2 bases from V and 7 bases from J, with 12 bases between. The CDR3 extends over 14 amino acids. The V gene's germline CDR1 is LGHNT and CDR2 FRNRAP. This CDR3 reads CASGLKLEFNEQFF. Written as DNA, the CDR3 is TGTGCTAGTGGTTTGAAACTGGAGTTTAATGAGCAGTTCTTC.

This rearrangement joins TRBV10-1 to TRBJ2-1; TRBD2 aligns across 11 bases. The CDR3 runs 16 residues. The V gene's germline CDR1 is WNHNN and CDR2 SYGVQD (reference sequence). Trimming took 0 bases from V and 11 from J; bases not matched to a gene: 9. CDR3 protein: CASSESASGGTMKQFF. For the CDR3, the DNA is TGCGCCAGCAGTGAGTCGGCTAGCGGGGGGACAATGAAGCAGTTCTTC.

The chain recombines TRBV5-1 with TRBJ2-2; possibly TRBD1 for D (5 bases). Deletions cut 1 base from V and 7 bases from J, with 17 bases between. This CDR3 has 16 residues. Germline V gives CDR1 SGHRS, CDR2 YFSETQ. In nucleotides, the CDR3 is TGCGCCAGCAGCTTGCGCCCGACAGACATAAGCGGGGAGCTGTTTTTT. It is translated as CASSLRPTDISGELFF.

This clone was seen once. The chain has TRBV11-2 and TRBJ2-5, with D possibly TRBD2 on 5 matching bases. Trimming took off 1 base at V and 1 base at J, with 7 bases between the two ends. The germline gives CDR1 SGHAT, CDR2 FQNNGV. The CDR3 loop spans 14 amino acids. CDR3 DNA: TGTGCCAGCAGCTTAGGCCGGGGCCAAGAGACCCAGTACTTC. Translating gives CASSLGRGQETQYF.

The gene calls are TRBV10-3 and TRBJ2-3; D not certain. CDR3 size: 12 residues. Germline CDR1 is ENHRY and CDR2 is SYGVKD. V shed 3 bases and J shed 4 bases, with 5 bases lying between them. The CDR3 region is CAISDRSDTQYF. For the CDR3, the DNA is TGTGCCATCAGTGATCGTTCAGATACGCAGTATTTT.

Here the CDR3 DNA reads TGTGCCAGCTCACCCCGGGGGGACCACGAGCAGTACTTC. This gives the protein CASSPRGDHEQYF. This chain connects TRBV18 to TRBJ2-7; 7 bases line up with TRBD2. In germline, CDR1 is KGHSH, CDR2 LQKENI. V shed 3 bases and J 5 bases; nucleotides not matched to a gene: 4. This CDR3 comprises 13 residues.

The chain has TRBV5-8 and TRBJ1-4; D might be TRBD1 (6 bases). V shed 6 bases and J shed 7 bases, with 19 bases lying between them. The CDR3 extends over 15 amino acids. Germline loops: CDR1 SGHTS, CDR2 YDEGEE. DNA of the CDR3: TGTGCCAGCAACTCAGGGGAGCAGGGTGGTGAAAAACTGTTTTTT. Protein sequence: CASNSGEQGGEKLFF.

The J gene is TRBJ1-2, the V gene TRBV29-1, with unresolved D. CDR3 length: 10 residues. V lost 7 bases to trimming and J lost 6 bases, with 9 bases between them. CDR1 SQVTM and CDR2 ANQGSEA come from the germline V gene. In nucleotides, the CDR3 is TGCAGCGGGGGAGAGGATGGCTACACCTTC. This encodes CSGGEDGYTF.

This rearrangement joins TRBV11-2 to TRBJ1-4; D call uncertain. CDR3 size: 17 residues. The V end was cut by 2 bases, the J end by 1 base, with 14 bases between. Germline CDR1 and CDR2: SGHAT and FQNNGV. CDR3 DNA: TGTGCCAGCAGCTTAAGAAGAGGGTCGGAAACTAATGAAAAACTGTTTTTT. Protein: CASSLRRGSETNEKLFF. The full variable domain, in which reference TRBV11-2 and TRBJ1-4 provide the parts outside the CDR3, is EAGVAQSPRYKIIEKRQSVAFWCNPISGHATLYWYQQILGQGPKLLIQFQNNGVVDDSQLPKDRFSAERLKGVDSTLKIQPAKLEDSAVYLCASSLRRGSETNEKLFFGSGTQLSVL.

This chain uses TRBV5-1 with TRBJ2-2; TRBD1 aligns across 11 bases. Germline V gene sequence: CDR1 SGHRS, CDR2 YFSETQ. Trimming removed 6 bases from V and 5 bases from J; junction bases left unmatched: 3. The CDR3 sequence is 14 residues long. The CDR3 here is CASKGTGGTGELFF. In DNA form, the CDR3 reads TGCGCCAGCAAAGGGACAGGGGGAACCGGGGAGCTGTTTTTT.

The V and J genes are TRBV5-5 and TRBJ2-7; the D gene is possibly TRBD2 (5 bases). The CDR3 has 13 amino acids. Trimming took off 3 bases at V and 0 bases at J, with 7 bases between the two ends. Germline values: CDR1 SGHKS, CDR2 YYEKEE (reference sequence). The CDR3 nucleotides read TGTGCCAGCAGCTGGGCGGGCTCCTACGAGCAGTACTTC. It specifies CASSWAGSYEQYF.

This rearrangement joins TRBV5-1 to TRBJ2-3, with 8 nucleotides matching TRBD1. V shed 2 bases, J shed 1 base, and the junction held 3 bases outside the gene matches. The CDR3 covers 15 residues. The germline gives CDR1 SGHRS, CDR2 YFSETQ. CDR3 nucleotide sequence: TGCGCCAGCAGCTTAGGACAGGGTGGCACAGATACGCAGTATTTT. It specifies CASSLGQGGTDTQYF.

Only one count was recorded for this clone. The V and J genes are TRBV30 and TRBJ1-5, with 8 bases lining up with TRBD1. In germline, CDR1 is GTSNPN, CDR2 SVGIG (reference sequence). The trim removed 3 bases at V and 2 bases at J, leaving 3 bases unmatched. The CDR3 runs to 14 residues. This CDR3 reads CAWSPGQGNQPQHF. CDR3 nucleotides: TGTGCCTGGAGCCCGGGACAGGGCAATCAGCCCCAGCATTTT.

This clone was observed a handful of times. This chain joins TRBV7-3 and TRBJ1-6, with 7 bases fitting TRBD1. Germline V gene lookup returns CDR1 SGHTA and CDR2 FQGTGA. The CDR3 is 14 residues long. Germline trimming cut 7 bases from V and 6 bases from J; bases unmatched to any gene: 6. The CDR3 bases are TGTGCCAGCAAGGGGGCCGGGAGTAATTCACCCCTCCACTTT. This codes for CASKGAGSNSPLHF.

The J gene is TRBJ1-2, the V gene TRBV5-5; D gene uncertain. The CDR3 is made up of 13 amino acids. Germline V gene sequence: CDR1 SGHKS, CDR2 YYEKEE (reference sequence). Trimming removed 0 bases from V and 7 bases from J, with 10 bases in between. CDR3 sequence: CASSLGAGSGYTF. The CDR3 DNA sequence: TGTGCCAGCAGCTTGGGTGCCGGCTCTGGCTACACCTTC.